This entry concerns a single T cell receptor (beta chain). This record belongs to a study of blood T cell repertoires in COVID-19. About the research overall: The analysed material was cDNA or gDNA that came from T cells, B-cell-depleted T cells, or PBMCs.

Repertoires were generated with immunoSEQ multiplex PCR, while TCRdb's copy carries only in-frame clones and drops some. The data contain about 310,000 clones, 87% of them singletons. There are 13 residues in the CDR3. Germline V gene sequence: CDR1 SGHTA, CDR2 FQGNSA. Trimming cost V 5 bases and J 8 bases, with 12 bases left between them. This sequence joins TRBV7-2 and TRBJ1-4; D unclear. The clonotype originates from a woman aged 50 to 60 who had recovered from COVID-19. The sequencing input was peripheral blood. The CDR3 protein is CASSRWSEEKLFF. In nucleotides, the CDR3 is TGTGCCAGCAGCCGATGGTCTGAGGAAAAACTGTTTTTT.